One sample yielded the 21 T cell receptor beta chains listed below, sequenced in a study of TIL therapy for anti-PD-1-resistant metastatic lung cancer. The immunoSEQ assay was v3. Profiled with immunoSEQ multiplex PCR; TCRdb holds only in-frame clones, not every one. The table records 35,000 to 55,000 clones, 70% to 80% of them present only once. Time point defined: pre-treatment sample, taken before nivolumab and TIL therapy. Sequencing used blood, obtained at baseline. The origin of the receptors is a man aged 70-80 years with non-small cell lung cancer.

CDR3 loop: CASSQIEGFEQFF. The CDR3 coding sequence is TGTGCCAGCAGCCAAATCGAGGGTTTTGAGCAGTTCTTC. The chain has TRBV5-4 and TRBJ2-1; D perhaps matches TRBD2 (5 bases). With 4 bases removed from V and 9 bases from J, the gap between germline ends came to 14 bases. The CDR3 loop spans 13 amino acids. The germline V gene encodes CDR1 SGHNT and CDR2 YYREEE (reference sequence).

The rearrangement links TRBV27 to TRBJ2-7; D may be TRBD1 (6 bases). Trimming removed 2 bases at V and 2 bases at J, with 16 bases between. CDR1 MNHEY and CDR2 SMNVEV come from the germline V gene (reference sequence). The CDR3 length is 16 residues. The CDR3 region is CASSLTWTVAAYEQYF. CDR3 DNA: TGTGCCAGCAGTTTAACCTGGACAGTAGCAGCCTACGAGCAGTACTTC.

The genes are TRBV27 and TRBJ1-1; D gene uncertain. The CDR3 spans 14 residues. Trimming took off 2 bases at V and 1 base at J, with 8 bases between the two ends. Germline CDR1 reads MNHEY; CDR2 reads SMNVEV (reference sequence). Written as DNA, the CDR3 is TGTGCCAGCAGTTTAGCAGGAGGGAACACTGAAGCTTTCTTT. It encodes CASSLAGGNTEAFF.

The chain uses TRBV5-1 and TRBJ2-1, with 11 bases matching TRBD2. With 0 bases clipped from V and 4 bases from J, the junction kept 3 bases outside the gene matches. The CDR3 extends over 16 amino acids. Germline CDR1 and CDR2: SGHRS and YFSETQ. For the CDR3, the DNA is TGCGCCAGCAGCTTGGCGGGACTAGCGGTTTACAATGAGCAGTTCTTC. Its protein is CASSLAGLAVYNEQFF. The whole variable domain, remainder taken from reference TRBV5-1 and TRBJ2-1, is KAGVTQTPRYLIKTRGQQVTLSCSPISGHRSVSWYQQTPGQGLQFLFEYFSETQRNKGNFPGRFSGRQFSNSRSEMNVSTLELGDSALYLCASSLAGLAVYNEQFFGPGTRLTVL.

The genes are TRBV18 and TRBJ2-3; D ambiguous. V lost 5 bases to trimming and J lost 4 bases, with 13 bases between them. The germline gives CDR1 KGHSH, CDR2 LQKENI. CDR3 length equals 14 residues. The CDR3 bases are TGTGCCAGCTCAACATTAGTTTCGCCAGATACGCAGTATTTT. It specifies CASSTLVSPDTQYF.

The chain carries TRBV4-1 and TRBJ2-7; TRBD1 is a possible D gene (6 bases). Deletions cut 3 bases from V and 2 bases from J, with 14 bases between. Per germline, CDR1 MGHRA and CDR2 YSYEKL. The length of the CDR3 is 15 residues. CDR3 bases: TGCGCCAGCAGCCAGGCCGACACAGGGCCCTACGAGCAGTACTTC. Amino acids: CASSQADTGPYEQYF.

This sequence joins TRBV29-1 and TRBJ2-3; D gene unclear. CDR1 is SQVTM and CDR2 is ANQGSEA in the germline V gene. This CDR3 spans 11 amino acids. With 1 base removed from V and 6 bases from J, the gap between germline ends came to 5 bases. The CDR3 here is CSVEVGDTQYF. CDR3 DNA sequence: TGCAGCGTTGAAGTGGGCGATACGCAGTATTTT.

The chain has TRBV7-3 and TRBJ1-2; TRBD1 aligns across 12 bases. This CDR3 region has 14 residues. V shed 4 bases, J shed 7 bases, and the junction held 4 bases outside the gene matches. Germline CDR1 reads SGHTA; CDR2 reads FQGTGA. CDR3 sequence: CASSSGQGASGYTF. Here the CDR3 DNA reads TGTGCCAGCAGCTCGGGACAGGGGGCAAGTGGCTACACCTTC.

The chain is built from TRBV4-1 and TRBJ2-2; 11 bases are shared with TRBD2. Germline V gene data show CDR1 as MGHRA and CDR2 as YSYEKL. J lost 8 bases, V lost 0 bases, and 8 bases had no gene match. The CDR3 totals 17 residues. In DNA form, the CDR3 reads TGCGCCAGCAGCCAAGATACTAGCGGGAGTTCCAGAGGGGAGCTGTTTTTT. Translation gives CASSQDTSGSSRGELFF.

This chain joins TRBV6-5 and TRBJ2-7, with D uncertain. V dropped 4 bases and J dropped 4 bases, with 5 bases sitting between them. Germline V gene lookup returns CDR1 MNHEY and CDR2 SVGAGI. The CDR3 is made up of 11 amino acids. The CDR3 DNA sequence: TGTGCCAGCAGTTCCCAGTACGAGCAGTACTTC. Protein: CASSSQYEQYF.

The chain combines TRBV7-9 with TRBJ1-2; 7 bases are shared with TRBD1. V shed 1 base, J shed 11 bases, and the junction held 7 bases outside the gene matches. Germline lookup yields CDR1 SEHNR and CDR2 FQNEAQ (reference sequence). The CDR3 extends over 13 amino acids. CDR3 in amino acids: CASSLVGGESYTF. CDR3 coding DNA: TGTGCCAGCAGCTTAGTAGGGGGCGAAAGTTACACCTTC.

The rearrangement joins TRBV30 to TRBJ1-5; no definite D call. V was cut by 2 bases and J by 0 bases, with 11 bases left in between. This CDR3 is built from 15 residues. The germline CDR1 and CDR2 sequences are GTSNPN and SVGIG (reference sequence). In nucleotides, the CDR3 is TGTGCCTGGAGTCGAAACCAGTATAGCAATCAGCCCCAGCATTTT. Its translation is CAWSRNQYSNQPQHF.

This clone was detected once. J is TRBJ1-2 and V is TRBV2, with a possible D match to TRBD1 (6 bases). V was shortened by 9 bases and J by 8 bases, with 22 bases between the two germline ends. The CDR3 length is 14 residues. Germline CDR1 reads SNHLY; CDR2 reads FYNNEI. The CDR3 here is CASIAWTDSVGYTF. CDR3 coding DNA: TGTGCCAGTATAGCATGGACAGACTCCGTCGGCTACACCTTC.

CDR3 sequence reads: CASSVDRGRVEAFF. CDR3 nucleotide sequence: TGTGCCAGCAGCGTGGACAGGGGGCGCGTTGAAGCTTTCTTT. The rearrangement uses TRBV4-2 and TRBJ1-1; 11 positions match TRBD1. Germline loops: CDR1 LGHNA, CDR2 YNFKEQ. The CDR3 is 14 residues long. The trim removed 5 bases at V and 7 bases at J, leaving 6 bases unmatched.

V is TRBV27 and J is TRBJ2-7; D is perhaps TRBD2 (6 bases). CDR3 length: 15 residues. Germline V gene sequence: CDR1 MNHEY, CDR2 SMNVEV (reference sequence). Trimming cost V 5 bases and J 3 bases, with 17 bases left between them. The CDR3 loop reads CASSIRDSPLYEQYF. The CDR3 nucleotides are TGTGCCAGCAGTATACGGGACTCTCCCCTCTACGAGCAGTACTTC.

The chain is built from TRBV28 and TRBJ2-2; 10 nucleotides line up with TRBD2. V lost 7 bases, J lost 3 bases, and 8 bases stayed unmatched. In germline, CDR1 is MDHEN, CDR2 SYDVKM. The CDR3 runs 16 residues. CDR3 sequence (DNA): TGTGCCAGCATATCGGCTAGCGGGAGCGACACCGGGGAGCTGTTTTTT. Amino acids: CASISASGSDTGELFF.

CDR3 residues: CASVWAGIETQYF. In nucleotides, the CDR3 is TGTGCCAGCGTTTGGGCAGGGATCGAGACCCAGTACTTC. The J gene is TRBJ2-5, the V gene TRBV6-1, with D perhaps matching TRBD1 (5 bases). CDR1 MNHNS and CDR2 SASEGT come from the germline V gene. CDR3 length equals 13 residues. V lost 8 bases to trimming and J lost 5 bases, with 15 bases between them.

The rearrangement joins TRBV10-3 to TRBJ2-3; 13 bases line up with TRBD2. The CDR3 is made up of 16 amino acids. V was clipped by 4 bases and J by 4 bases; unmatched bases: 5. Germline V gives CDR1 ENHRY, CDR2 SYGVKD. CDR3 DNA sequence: TGTGCCATCAGTGGGGGGACTAGCGGGATTTCAGATACGCAGTATTTT. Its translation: CAISGGTSGISDTQYF.

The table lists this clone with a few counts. The CDR3 DNA is TGTGCCAGTAGTGACTCGTGGGGAAACACTGAAGCTTTCTTT. Protein: CASSDSWGNTEAFF. The chain recombines TRBV19 with TRBJ1-1; the D is unclear. CDR1 and CDR2 (germline): LNHDA, SQIVND (reference sequence). The CDR3 sequence is 14 residues long. V was cut by 5 bases and J by 2 bases, with 12 bases left in between.

The CDR3 DNA follows: TGTGCCAGCAGCTTAGCGGTCGCAAAGCAGTACTTC. Amino acid sequence: CASSLAVAKQYF. This chain links TRBV7-2 with TRBJ2-7; unclear D gene. The CDR3 is made up of 12 amino acids. The V end lost 0 bases, the J end lost 8 bases, and 8 bases lay between the germline ends. The germline V gene has CDR1 SGHTA and CDR2 FQGNSA.

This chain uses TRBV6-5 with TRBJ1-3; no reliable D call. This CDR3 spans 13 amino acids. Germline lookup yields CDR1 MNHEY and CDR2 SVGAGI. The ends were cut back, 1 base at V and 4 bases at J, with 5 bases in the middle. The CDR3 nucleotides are TGTGCCAGCAGTTACTTTCAGGGAAACACCATATATTTT. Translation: CASSYFQGNTIYF.